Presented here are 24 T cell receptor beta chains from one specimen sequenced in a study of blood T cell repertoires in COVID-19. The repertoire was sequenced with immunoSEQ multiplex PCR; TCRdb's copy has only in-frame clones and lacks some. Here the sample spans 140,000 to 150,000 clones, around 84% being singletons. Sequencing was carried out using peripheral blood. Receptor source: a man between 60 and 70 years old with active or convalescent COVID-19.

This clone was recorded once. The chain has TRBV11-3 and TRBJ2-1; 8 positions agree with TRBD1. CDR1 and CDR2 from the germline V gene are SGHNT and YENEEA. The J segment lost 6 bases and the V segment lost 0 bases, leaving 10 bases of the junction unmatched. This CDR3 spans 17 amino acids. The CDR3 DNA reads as TGTGCCAGCAGCTTAGACTCAGGGGGCCTAGCAAGCAATGAGCAGTTCTTC. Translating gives CASSLDSGGLASNEQFF.

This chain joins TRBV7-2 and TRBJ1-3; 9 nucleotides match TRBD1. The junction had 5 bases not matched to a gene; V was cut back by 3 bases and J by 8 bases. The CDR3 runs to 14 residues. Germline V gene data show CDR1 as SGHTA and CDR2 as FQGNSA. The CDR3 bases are TGTGCCAGCAGCTTTCCGGGACAGGGTTACACCATATATTTT. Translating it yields CASSFPGQGYTIYF.

In nucleotides, the CDR3 is TGTGCCAGCAGTTATGTCGCGTGGACAGGAAAATACGAGCAGTACTTC. Protein product: CASSYVAWTGKYEQYF. The rearrangement links TRBV6-2 or TRBV6-3 to TRBJ2-7; 7 bases are a match to TRBD1. The CDR3 runs to 16 residues. V shed 3 bases, J shed 4 bases, and the junction held 12 bases outside the gene matches. Germline CDR1 MNHEY, CDR2 SVGEGT.

The CDR3, as DNA: TGTGCCAGCAGTTACTTGGGAGAAGATAACTATGGCTACACCTTC. This translates into CASSYLGEDNYGYTF. This chain joins TRBV6-2 or TRBV6-3 and TRBJ1-2, with D hard to call. V was cut by 1 base and J by 1 base, with 10 bases left in between. Germline CDR1 and CDR2: MNHEY and SVGEGT. This CDR3 has 15 amino acids.

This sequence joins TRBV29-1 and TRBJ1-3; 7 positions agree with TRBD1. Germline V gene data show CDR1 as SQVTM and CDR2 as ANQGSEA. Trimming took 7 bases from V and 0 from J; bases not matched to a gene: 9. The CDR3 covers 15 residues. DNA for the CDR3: TGCAGCGCTATACCACAGGGGAGCTCTGGAAACACCATATATTTT. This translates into CSAIPQGSSGNTIYF.

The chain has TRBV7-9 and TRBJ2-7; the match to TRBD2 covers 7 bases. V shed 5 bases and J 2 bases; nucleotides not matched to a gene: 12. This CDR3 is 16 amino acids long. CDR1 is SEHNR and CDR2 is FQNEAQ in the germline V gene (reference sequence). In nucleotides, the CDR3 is TGTGCCAGCAGCCCCCGAAGGTGGGCGGGGGCCTACGAGCAGTACTTC. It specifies CASSPRRWAGAYEQYF. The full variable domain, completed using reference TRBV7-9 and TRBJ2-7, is DTGVSQNPRHKITKRGQNVTFRCDPISEHNRLYWYRQTLGQGPEFLTYFQNEAQLEKSRLLSDRFSAERPKGSFSTLEIQRTEQGDSAMYLCASSPRRWAGAYEQYFGPGTRLTVT.

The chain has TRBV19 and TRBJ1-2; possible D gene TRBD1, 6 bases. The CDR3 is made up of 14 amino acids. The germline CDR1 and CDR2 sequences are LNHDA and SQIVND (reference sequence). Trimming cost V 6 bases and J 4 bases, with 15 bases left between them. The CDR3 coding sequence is TGTGCCAGTAGGAACAGGGAGCTGAGCTATGGCTACACCTTC. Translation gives CASRNRELSYGYTF. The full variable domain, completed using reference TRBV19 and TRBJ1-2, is DGGITQSPKYLFRKEGQNVTLSCEQNLNHDAMYWYRQDPGQGLRLIYYSQIVNDFQKGDIAEGYSVSREKKESFPLTVTSAQKNPTAFYLCASRNRELSYGYTFGSGTRLTVV.

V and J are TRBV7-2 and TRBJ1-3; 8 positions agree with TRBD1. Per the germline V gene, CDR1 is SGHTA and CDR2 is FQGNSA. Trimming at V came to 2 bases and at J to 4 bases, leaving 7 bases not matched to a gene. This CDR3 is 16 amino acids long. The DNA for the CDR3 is TGTGCCAGCAGCTTAAGGGGGCAGGGGGCCGGAAACACCATATATTTT. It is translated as CASSLRGQGAGNTIYF.

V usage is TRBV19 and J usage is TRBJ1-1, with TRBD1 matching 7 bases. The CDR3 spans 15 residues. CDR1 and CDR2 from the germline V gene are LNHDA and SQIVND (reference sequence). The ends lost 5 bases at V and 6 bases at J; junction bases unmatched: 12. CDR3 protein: CASSQGDWRGSEAFF. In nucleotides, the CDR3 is TGTGCCAGTAGTCAGGGGGACTGGAGGGGATCTGAAGCTTTCTTT.

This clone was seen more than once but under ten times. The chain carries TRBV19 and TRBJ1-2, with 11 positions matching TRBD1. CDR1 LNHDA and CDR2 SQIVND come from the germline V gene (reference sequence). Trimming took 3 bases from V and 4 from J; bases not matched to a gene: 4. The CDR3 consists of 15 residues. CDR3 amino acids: CASSIVGTGGYGYTF. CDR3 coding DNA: TGTGCCAGTAGTATCGTAGGGACAGGGGGCTATGGCTACACCTTC.

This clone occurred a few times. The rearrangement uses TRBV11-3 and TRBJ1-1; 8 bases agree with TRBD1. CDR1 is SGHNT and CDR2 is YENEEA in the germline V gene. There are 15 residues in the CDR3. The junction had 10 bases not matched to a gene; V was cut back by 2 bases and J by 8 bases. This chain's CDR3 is CASSLQPAWDREAFF. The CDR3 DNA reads TGTGCCAGCAGCTTACAACCCGCCTGGGACAGGGAAGCTTTCTTT.

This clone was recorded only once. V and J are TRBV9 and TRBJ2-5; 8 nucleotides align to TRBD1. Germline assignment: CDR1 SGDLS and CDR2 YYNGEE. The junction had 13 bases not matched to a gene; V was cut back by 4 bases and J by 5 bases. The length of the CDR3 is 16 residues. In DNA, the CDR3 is TGTGCCAGCAGCCCCCGGGCAGGGGGCGTCAGGGAGACCCAGTACTTC. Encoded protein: CASSPRAGGVRETQYF.

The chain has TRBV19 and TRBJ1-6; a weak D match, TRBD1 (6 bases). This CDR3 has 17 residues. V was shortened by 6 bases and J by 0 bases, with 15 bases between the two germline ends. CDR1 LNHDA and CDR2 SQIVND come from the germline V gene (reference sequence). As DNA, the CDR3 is TGTGCCAGTAGATCCCCCCAGGGGAGCTCCTATAATTCACCCCTCCACTTT. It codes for CASRSPQGSSYNSPLHF.

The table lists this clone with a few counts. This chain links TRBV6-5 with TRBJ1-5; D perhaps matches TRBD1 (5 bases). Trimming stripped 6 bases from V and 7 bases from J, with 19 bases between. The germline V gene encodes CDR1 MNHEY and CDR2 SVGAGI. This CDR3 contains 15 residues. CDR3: CASRLGGWENQPQHF. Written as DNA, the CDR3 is TGTGCCAGCAGGCTCGGGGGGTGGGAAAACCAGCCCCAGCATTTT.

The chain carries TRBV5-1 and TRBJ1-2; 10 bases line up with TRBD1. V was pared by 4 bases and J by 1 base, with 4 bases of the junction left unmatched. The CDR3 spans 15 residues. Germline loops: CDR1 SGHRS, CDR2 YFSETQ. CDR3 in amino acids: CASSLGTGVNYGYTF. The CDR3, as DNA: TGCGCCAGCAGCCTCGGGACAGGGGTTAACTATGGCTACACCTTC.

CDR3 nucleotide sequence: TGTGCCAGTAGTCTTCTACTAGCCCCATCCTACAATGAGCAGTTCTTC. Residues: CASSLLLAPSYNEQFF. V and J are TRBV19 and TRBJ2-1, with D perhaps TRBD2 (6 bases). Looked up from germline, CDR1 is LNHDA and CDR2 is SQIVND (reference sequence). V shed 5 bases and J shed 1 base, with 15 bases lying between them. The CDR3 contains 16 residues.

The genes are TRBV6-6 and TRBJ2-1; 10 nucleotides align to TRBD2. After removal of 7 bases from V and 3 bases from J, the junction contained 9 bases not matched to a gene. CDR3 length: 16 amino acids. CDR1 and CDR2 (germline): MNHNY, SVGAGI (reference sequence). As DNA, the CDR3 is TGTGCCAGCATTGACCCTAGCGGGGGAGACTACAATGAGCAGTTCTTC. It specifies CASIDPSGGDYNEQFF.

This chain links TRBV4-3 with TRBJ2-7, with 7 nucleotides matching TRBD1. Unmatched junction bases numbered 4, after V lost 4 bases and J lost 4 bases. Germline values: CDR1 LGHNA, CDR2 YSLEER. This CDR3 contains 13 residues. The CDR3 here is CASSPRQGYEQYV. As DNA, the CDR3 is TGCGCCAGCAGCCCGCGACAGGGTTACGAGCAGTACGTC.

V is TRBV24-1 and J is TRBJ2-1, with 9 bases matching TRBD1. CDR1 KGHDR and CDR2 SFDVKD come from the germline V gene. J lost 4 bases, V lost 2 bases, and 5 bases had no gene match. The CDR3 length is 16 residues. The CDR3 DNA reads TGTGCCACCAGTGATTCGGGGACAGGGATTTACAATGAGCAGTTCTTC. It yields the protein CATSDSGTGIYNEQFF.

DNA for the CDR3: TGTGCCAGCTCGGGACAGGGGATGAGGGGCGATGGCTACACCTTC. As protein: CASSGQGMRGDGYTF. The chain has TRBV18 and TRBJ1-2, with 10 bases aligning to TRBD1. V dropped 6 bases and J dropped 6; count of bases not matched to a gene: 10. There are 15 residues in the CDR3. The germline V gene encodes CDR1 KGHSH and CDR2 LQKENI.

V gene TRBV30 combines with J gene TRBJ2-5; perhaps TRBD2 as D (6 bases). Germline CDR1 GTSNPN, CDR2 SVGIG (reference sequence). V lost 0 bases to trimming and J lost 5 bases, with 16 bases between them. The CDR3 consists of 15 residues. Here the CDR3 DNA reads TGTGCCTGGAGTGTACCCCCGGCGGAGGGGGAGACCCAGTACTTC. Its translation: CAWSVPPAEGETQYF.

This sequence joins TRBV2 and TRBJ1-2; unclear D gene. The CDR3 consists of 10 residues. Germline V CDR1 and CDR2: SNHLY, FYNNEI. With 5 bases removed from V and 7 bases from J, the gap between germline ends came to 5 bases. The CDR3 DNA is TGTGCCAGCAGTTTAGCTGGCTACACCTTC. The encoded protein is CASSLAGYTF.

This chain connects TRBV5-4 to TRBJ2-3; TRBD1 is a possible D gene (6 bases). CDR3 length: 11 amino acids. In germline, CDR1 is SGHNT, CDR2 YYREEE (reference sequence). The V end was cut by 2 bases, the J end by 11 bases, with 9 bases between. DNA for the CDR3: TGTGCCAGCAGCTTTATGGGACAGCAGTATTTT. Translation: CASSFMGQQYF.

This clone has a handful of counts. The CDR3 nucleotides are TGCGCCAGCAGCCAAGTTTTGCGGGGGGGCACAGATACGCAGTATTTT. Amino acids: CASSQVLRGGTDTQYF. This chain links TRBV4-3 with TRBJ2-3; 8 bases line up with TRBD2. The germline V gene encodes CDR1 LGHNA and CDR2 YSLEER. This CDR3 has 16 amino acids. With V trimmed by 1 base and J by 1 base, 4 bases remained unmatched.